The 15 T cell receptor beta chains below were found in one sample sequenced in a study of blood T cell repertoires in COVID-19. The table came from immunoSEQ multiplex PCR; TCRdb's copy has only in-frame clones and leaves some out. In the table there are about 160,000 clones, around four fifths of which are singletons. The sample taken for sequencing was peripheral blood. The receptors were sampled from a human donor in a cohort sampled during active COVID-19.

This chain joins TRBV19 and TRBJ1-3, with D unclear. V was pared by 7 bases and J by 0 bases, with 7 bases between. The CDR3 is 13 residues long. The germline gives CDR1 LNHDA, CDR2 SQIVND (reference sequence). The CDR3 is CASKVSSGNTIYF. The CDR3 DNA sequence: TGTGCCAGTAAAGTGAGCTCTGGAAACACCATATATTTT.

V is TRBV7-8 and J is TRBJ2-7; 11 nucleotides match TRBD2. Germline V CDR1 and CDR2: SGHVS, FQNEAQ. The CDR3 consists of 14 residues. The J segment lost 2 bases and the V segment lost 4 bases, leaving 1 base of the junction unmatched. The CDR3 spells CASSSSGRPYEQYF. CDR3 in DNA: TGTGCCAGCAGCTCTAGCGGGAGGCCCTACGAGCAGTACTTC.

This clone was seen a few times. This chain joins TRBV19 and TRBJ2-2, with TRBD2 identical over 8 bases. The germline V gene has CDR1 LNHDA and CDR2 SQIVND (reference sequence). V shed 8 bases and J 7 bases; nucleotides not matched to a gene: 12. The CDR3 runs 15 residues. In nucleotides, the CDR3 is TGTGCCAGTGACGGCGGGGGGCTTTTTAGCGGGGAGCTGTTTTTT. This codes for CASDGGGLFSGELFF.

As concerns this clone: Other DNA sequences in this sample translate to the same CDR3. In DNA form, the CDR3 reads TGTGCCAGCAGCTTGGGGGGACAGGGGCAGTTCTTC. This codes for CASSLGGQGQFF. The chain links TRBV5-5 to TRBJ2-1; 9 bases are shared with TRBD1. The V segment lost 0 bases and the J segment 12 bases; nucleotides outside the gene matches: 1. There are 12 residues in the CDR3. Germline lookup yields CDR1 SGHKS and CDR2 YYEKEE (reference sequence). Full variable domain (remainder filled in from reference TRBV5-5 and TRBJ2-1): DAGVTQSPTHLIKTRGQQVTLRCSPISGHKSVSWYQQVLGQGPQFIFQYYEKEERGRGNFPDRFSARQFPNYSSELNVNALLLGDSALYLCASSLGGQGQFFGPGTRLTVL.

This clone has only one observation. The genes are TRBV6-5 and TRBJ2-1; TRBD2 matches at 7 bases. Germline-derived CDR1 and CDR2 are MNHEY and SVGAGI. V was pared by 6 bases and J by 9 bases, with 8 bases of the junction left unmatched. This CDR3 spans 13 amino acids. CDR3 in DNA: TGTGCCAGCAGGGGCGGGAGTTTAGGTGAGCAGTTCTTC. Encoded protein: CASRGGSLGEQFF.

The rearrangement links TRBV19 to TRBJ2-3; the D is unclear. The CDR3 totals 15 residues. V was clipped by 6 bases and J by 0 bases, with 13 bases between them. The germline CDR1 and CDR2 sequences are LNHDA and SQIVND (reference sequence). CDR3 sequence: CASRTRRSSTDTQYF. Written as DNA, the CDR3 is TGTGCCAGTAGGACCAGGCGTTCTAGCACAGATACGCAGTATTTT. Combining the CDR3 with reference TRBV19 and TRBJ2-3 gives the whole variable domain DGGITQSPKYLFRKEGQNVTLSCEQNLNHDAMYWYRQDPGQGLRLIYYSQIVNDFQKGDIAEGYSVSREKKESFPLTVTSAQKNPTAFYLCASRTRRSSTDTQYFGPGTRLTVL.

The V gene is TRBV6-6, the J gene TRBJ2-1; 10 bases are a match to TRBD2. The CDR3 loop spans 16 amino acids. Germline CDR1 MNHNY, CDR2 SVGAGI (reference sequence). The trim removed 5 bases at V and 9 bases at J, leaving 13 bases unmatched. This chain's CDR3 is CASSLLSGRAVGEQFF. DNA for the CDR3: TGTGCCAGCAGTCTCCTGAGCGGGAGGGCCGTAGGTGAGCAGTTCTTC.

DNA of the CDR3: TGTGCCAGCTGGGGACAGGGGTTGTACGAGCAGTACTTC. It translates to CASWGQGLYEQYF. This chain links TRBV6-6 with TRBJ2-7; 10 bases line up with TRBD1. Germline V gene data show CDR1 as MNHNY and CDR2 as SVGAGI (reference sequence). V shed 8 bases, J shed 4 bases, and the junction held 5 bases outside the gene matches. This CDR3 comprises 13 residues.

The chain recombines TRBV6-5 with TRBJ1-5; maybe TRBD1 (5 bases). The CDR3 contains 16 residues. Germline CDR1 MNHEY, CDR2 SVGAGI. V lost 2 bases, J lost 0 bases, and 11 bases lay in between. CDR3 nucleotides: TGTGCCAGCAGTTACCCCCAGGGATCTAGCAATCAGCCCCAGCATTTT. Protein product: CASSYPQGSSNQPQHF.

Details on this clone: At one of its ends the junction is not consistent with the germline gene, which may arise from a read error. The V and J genes are TRBV19 and TRBJ1-6; D not resolved. CDR1 and CDR2 from the germline V gene are LNHDA and SQIVND (reference sequence). The CDR3 runs 13 residues. Written as DNA, the CDR3 is TGTGCCAGTAGTATCTCCTCTAATTCACCCCTCCACTTT. This codes for CASSISSNSPLHF.

V usage is TRBV19 and J usage is TRBJ2-7; D perhaps matches TRBD2 (6 bases). V lost 0 bases, J lost 3 bases, and 12 bases lay in between. Germline V gives CDR1 LNHDA, CDR2 SQIVND (reference sequence). This CDR3 region has 15 residues. The DNA for the CDR3 is TGTGCCAGTAGTATAGATCGGGGGATCATCTACGAGCAGTACTTC. Its protein is CASSIDRGIIYEQYF. Full variable domain (outside the CDR3, taken from reference TRBV19 and TRBJ2-7): DGGITQSPKYLFRKEGQNVTLSCEQNLNHDAMYWYRQDPGQGLRLIYYSQIVNDFQKGDIAEGYSVSREKKESFPLTVTSAQKNPTAFYLCASSIDRGIIYEQYFGPGTRLTVT.

The V gene is TRBV24-1, the J gene TRBJ1-2; 10 bases are a match to TRBD1. This CDR3 contains 13 residues. Germline V gene data show CDR1 as KGHDR and CDR2 as SFDVKD. V was pared by 7 bases and J by 6 bases, with 4 bases of the junction left unmatched. CDR3 amino acids: CATSDGTGDGYTF. For the CDR3, the DNA is TGTGCCACCAGCGATGGGACAGGGGATGGCTACACCTTC.

V is TRBV29-1 and J is TRBJ2-5; tentative D call: TRBD1 (5 bases). This CDR3 comprises 12 residues. V gave up 4 bases and J gave up 3 bases, with 9 bases separating them. The germline V gene encodes CDR1 SQVTM and CDR2 ANQGSEA. This chain's CDR3 is CSVGRVEETQYF. In nucleotides, the CDR3 is TGCAGCGTTGGCAGGGTTGAAGAGACCCAGTACTTC.

This chain links TRBV6-2 or TRBV6-3 with TRBJ2-3, with 13 bases that match TRBD2. The CDR3 covers 18 residues. V shed 6 bases and J 1 base; nucleotides not matched to a gene: 10. In germline, CDR1 is MNHEY, CDR2 SVGEGT. For the CDR3, the DNA is TGTGCCAGCAGCCGTGGACTAGCGGGGGTTCATGGCACAGATACGCAGTATTTT. Its translation is CASSRGLAGVHGTDTQYF.

With respect to this clone: The same CDR3 also results from other DNA sequences found in this sample. The genes are TRBV18 and TRBJ1-1, with 7 bases fitting TRBD1. There are 12 residues in the CDR3. Looked up from germline, CDR1 is KGHSH and CDR2 is LQKENI. The ends lost 3 bases at V and 7 bases at J; junction bases unmatched: 2. The DNA of the CDR3 is TGTGCCAGCTCACCCCGGGACAGTGAAGCTTTCTTT. It codes for CASSPRDSEAFF.